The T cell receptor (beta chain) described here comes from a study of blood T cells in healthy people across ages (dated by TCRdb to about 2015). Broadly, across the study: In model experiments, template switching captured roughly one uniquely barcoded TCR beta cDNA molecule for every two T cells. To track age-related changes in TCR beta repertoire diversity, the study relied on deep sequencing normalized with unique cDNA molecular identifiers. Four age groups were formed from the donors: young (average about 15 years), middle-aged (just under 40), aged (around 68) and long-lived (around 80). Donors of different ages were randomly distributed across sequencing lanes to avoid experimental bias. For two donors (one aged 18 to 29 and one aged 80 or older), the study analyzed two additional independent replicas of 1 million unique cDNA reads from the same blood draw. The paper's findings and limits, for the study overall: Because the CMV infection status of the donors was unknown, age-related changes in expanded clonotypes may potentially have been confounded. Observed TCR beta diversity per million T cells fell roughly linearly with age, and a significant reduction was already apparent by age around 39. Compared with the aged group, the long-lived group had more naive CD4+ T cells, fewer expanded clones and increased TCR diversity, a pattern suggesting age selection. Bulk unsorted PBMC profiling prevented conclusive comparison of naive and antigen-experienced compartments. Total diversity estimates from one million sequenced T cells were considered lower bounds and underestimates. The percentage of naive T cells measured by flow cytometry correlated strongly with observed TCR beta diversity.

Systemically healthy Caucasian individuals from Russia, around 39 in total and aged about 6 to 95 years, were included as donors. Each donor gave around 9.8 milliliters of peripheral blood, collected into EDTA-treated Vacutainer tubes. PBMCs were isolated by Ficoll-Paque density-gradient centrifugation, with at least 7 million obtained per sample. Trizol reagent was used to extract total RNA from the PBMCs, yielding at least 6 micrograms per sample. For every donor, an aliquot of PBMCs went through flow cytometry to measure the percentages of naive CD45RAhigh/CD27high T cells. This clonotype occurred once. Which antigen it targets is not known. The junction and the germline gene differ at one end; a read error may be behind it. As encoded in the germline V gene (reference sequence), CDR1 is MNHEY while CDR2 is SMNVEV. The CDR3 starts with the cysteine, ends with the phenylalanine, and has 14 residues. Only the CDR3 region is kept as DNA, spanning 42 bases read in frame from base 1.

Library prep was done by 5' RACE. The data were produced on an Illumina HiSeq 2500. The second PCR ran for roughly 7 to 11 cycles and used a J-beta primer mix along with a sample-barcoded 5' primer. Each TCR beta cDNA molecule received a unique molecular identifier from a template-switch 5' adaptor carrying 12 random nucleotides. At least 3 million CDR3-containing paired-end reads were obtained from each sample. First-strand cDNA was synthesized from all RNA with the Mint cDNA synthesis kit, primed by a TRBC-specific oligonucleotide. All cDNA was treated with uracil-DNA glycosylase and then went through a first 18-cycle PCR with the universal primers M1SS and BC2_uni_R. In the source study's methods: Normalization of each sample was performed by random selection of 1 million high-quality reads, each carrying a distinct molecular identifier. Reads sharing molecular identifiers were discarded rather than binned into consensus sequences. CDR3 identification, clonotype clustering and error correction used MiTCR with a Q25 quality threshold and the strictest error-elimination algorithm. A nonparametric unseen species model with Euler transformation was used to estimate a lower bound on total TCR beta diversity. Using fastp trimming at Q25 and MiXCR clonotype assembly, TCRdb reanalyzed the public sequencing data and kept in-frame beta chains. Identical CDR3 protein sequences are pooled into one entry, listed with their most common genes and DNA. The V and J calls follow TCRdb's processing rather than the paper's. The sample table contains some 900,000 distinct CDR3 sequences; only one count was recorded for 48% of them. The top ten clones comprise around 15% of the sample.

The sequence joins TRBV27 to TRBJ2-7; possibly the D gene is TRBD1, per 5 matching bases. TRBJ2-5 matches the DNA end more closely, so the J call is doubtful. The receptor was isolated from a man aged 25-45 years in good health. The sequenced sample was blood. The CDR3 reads CAGRPTPREETQYF. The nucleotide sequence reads TGTGCCGGCAGACCCACACCCAGGGAAGAGACCCAGTACTTC.